Sequencing of this TCR beta chain was carried out in a study of OX40 agonist ivuxolimab in advanced cancers. Across the whole study: Each patient was given ivuxolimab into a vein every 2 weeks, at 0.01 to 10 mg/kg. Aged roughly 23 to 90 with a mean of approximately 60 years, they were around 83% male.

V shed 4 bases and J shed 4 bases, with 14 bases lying between them. This CDR3 is 15 amino acids long. The germline V gene encodes CDR1 MDHEN and CDR2 SYDVKM. The data were produced by immunoSEQ multiplex PCR, yet TCRdb's version contains in-frame clones alone and is incomplete. The table has more than 30,000 clones, approximately 89% seen once. This clone was detected only once. Exclusion applied to patients with autoimmune disease history or systemic immunosuppression. Specimen: CD4+ or CD8+ T cells sorted from blood, collected in a trial of the OX40 agonist ivuxolimab. J is TRBJ1-5 and V is TRBV28; D not certain. The receptor's source is an adult with an advanced solid tumor such as melanoma, head and neck, liver or kidney cancer. DNA of the CDR3: TGTGCCAGCAGTTCGGACTCATGGAGGAATCAGCCCCAGCATTTT. Its protein is CASSSDSWRNQPQHF.